This is a list of T cell receptor beta chains from one sample in a study of T cells expressing NK-cell markers. Each CDR3 protein gets one entry in TCRdb, which reprocessed the 5' RACE reads and gives no DNA. The table gives roughly 160,000 distinct CDR3 sequences; the top ten clones make up around 21% of it. Sequencing was performed on blood T cells: a sorted CD56 or NKG2C T cell subset, CD4+ or CD8+ T cells, or bulk PBMC T cells (not recorded which). The receptor set was obtained from a man aged 18-70 years in good health. Each CDR3 is given with its conserved first and last residue. The order of the fields is J gene, CDR3 length, V gene, CDR3 protein.

>TRBJ2-3|15|TRBV7-2
CASSLLGSGGDTQYF
>TRBJ2-1|16|TRBV3-1
CASSPTRDRVGNEQFF
>TRBJ1-5|16|TRBV6-1
CASSIGPEGHNQPQHF
>TRBJ2-3|15|TRBV15
CATSREGTRIDTQYF
>TRBJ1-1|15|TRBV3-1
CASSQHSWVNTEAFF
>TRBJ2-7|16|TRBV10-2
CASSAGGEGYSYEQYF
>TRBJ1-5|14|TRBV13
CASSLGSTNQPQHF
>TRBJ2-5|16|TRBV13
CASSSQQGKGAETQYF
>TRBJ1-1|12|TRBV28
CASAGSPTEAFF
>TRBJ2-1|16|TRBV6-5
CASSYSLAGGYNEQFF
>TRBJ2-7|16|TRBV12-3/TRBV12-4
CASSDPVGSGGYEQYF
>TRBJ2-7|16|TRBV7-9
CASSLVAATGNYEQYF
>TRBJ1-1|14|TRBV13
CASSLGGALVQAFF
>TRBJ1-1|12|TRBV29-1
CSAGTMNTEAFF
>TRBJ1-2|12|TRBV3-1
CASSLGIYGYTF
>TRBJ2-7|15|TRBV6-1
CASSDMGRGLYEQYF
>TRBJ2-3|13|TRBV7-9
CASSPSSGPTQYF
>TRBJ1-2|12|TRBV12-3/TRBV12-4
CASSLGTARYTF
>TRBJ2-3|17|TRBV2
CASSERIGAGLTDTQYF
>TRBJ1-1|15|TRBV13
CASSLGGAKNTEAFF
>TRBJ1-6|15|TRBV9
CASSEDKPYNSPLHF
>TRBJ2-1|17|TRBV28
CASSVLAGGPRQDEQFF
>TRBJ1-3|15|TRBV27
CASSKDRSSGNTIYF
>TRBJ2-7|14|TRBV13
CASSSGSGGGEQYF
>TRBJ1-2|15|TRBV9
CASSVTGTGTHGYTF
>TRBJ2-5|16|TRBV7-8
CASSKYASGAGETQYF
>TRBJ1-3|17|TRBV5-5
CASSQRGRGETGNTIYF
>TRBJ2-7|17|TRBV4-1
CASSQEGGTAGIYEQYF
>TRBJ2-5|12|TRBV3-1
CASSLFGGTQYF
>TRBJ2-1|14|TRBV6-1
CASSRVGEGNEQFF
>TRBJ2-3|20|TRBV2
CASSALSGGGLGFGTDTQYF
>TRBJ1-1|12|TRBV11-2
CASSLEGTQAFF
>TRBJ1-1|14|TRBV4-1
CASSHPSGRTEAFF
>TRBJ1-6|16|TRBV27
CASSAEWDPYNSPLHF
>TRBJ1-2|15|TRBV15
CATSRVPGANYGYTF
>TRBJ1-2|13|TRBV12-3/TRBV12-4
CATSWGTGYGYTF
>TRBJ1-1|14|TRBV15
CATSRAPGSTEAFF
>TRBJ1-6|13|TRBV28
CASSPSENSPLHF
>TRBJ2-1|16|TRBV19
CASSIDDEVGWDEQFF
>TRBJ2-5|15|TRBV7-9
CASSLNNVYQETQYF
>TRBJ2-3|15|TRBV5-1
CASSPGTNGADTQYF
>TRBJ2-2|15|TRBV5-1
CASSPGRTNTGELFF
>TRBJ1-6|13|TRBV27
CASSYGRGSPLHF
>TRBJ2-3|16|TRBV7-9
CASSLFGLASSDTQYF
>TRBJ2-5|15|TRBV7-8
CASSAGLPERETQYF
>TRBJ2-7|13|TRBV10-3
CAISEGQSYEQYF
>TRBJ2-2|13|TRBV19
CASSIQDTGELFF
>TRBJ2-5|16|TRBV4-1
CASSLRTSGAQETQYF
>TRBJ2-3|15|TRBV25-1
CASKPGTDFTDTQYF
>TRBJ1-5|14|TRBV6-1
CASSGGQGGFFEHF
>TRBJ2-1|14|TRBV12-3/TRBV12-4
CASRTGVGDNEQFF
>TRBJ2-7|14|TRBV6-2/TRBV6-3
CASTSVDYNYEQYF
>TRBJ2-5|14|TRBV4-1
CASSQDQGDETQYF
>TRBJ2-7|14|TRBV4-1
CASSPPGASYEQYF
>TRBJ2-5|14|TRBV30
CAWSWTGGRETQYF